The 25 T cell receptor beta chains below all came from one sample that was sequenced in a study of CD8 T cells in ankylosing spondylitis. Findings and limits, study-wide: What seemed typical of ankylosing spondylitis blood was a TCR beta motif built from eight highly homologous variants.

TCRdb fed the 5' RACE reads into MiXCR, producing one record per CDR3 protein. The data hold 700,000 to 850,000 distinct CDR3 sequences, with about 10% observed a single time. Their antigens are not known. Sequenced sample: blood, either unsorted or a sorted T cell fraction (not recorded which). Receptor source: a male donor with ankylosing spondylitis.

This rearrangement joins TRBV14 to TRBJ2-2; D possibly matches TRBD1 or TRBD2 (6 bases each). The CDR3 totals 15 residues. V dropped 0 bases and J dropped 8 bases, with 13 bases sitting between them. Looked up from germline, CDR1 is SGHDN and CDR2 is FVKESK. The CDR3 reads CASSQDWGASGELFF. The CDR3 DNA reads TGTGCCAGCAGCCAAGATTGGGGGGCGTCGGGGGAGCTGTTTTTT. The variable domain in full, completed from reference TRBV14 and TRBJ2-2, reads EAGVTQFPSHSVIEKGQTVTLRCDPISGHDNLYWYRRVMGKEIKFLLHFVKESKQDESGMPNNRFLAERTGGTYSTLKVQPAELEDSGVYFCASSQDWGASGELFFGEGSRLTVL.

This clonotype was counted many times. The V gene is TRBV29-1, the J gene TRBJ1-2, with D possibly being TRBD1 (6 bases). The V and J ends lost 7 bases and 0 bases respectively, with 12 bases between them. The germline CDR1 and CDR2 sequences are SQVTM and ANQGSEA. The CDR3 sequence is 13 residues long. Here the CDR3 reads CSATTGPNYGYTF. CDR3 bases: TGCAGCGCCACGACAGGACCTAACTATGGCTACACCTTC.

The rearrangement uses TRBV6-5 and TRBJ1-4, with a weak D call TRBD1 (5 bases). V shed 0 bases and J shed 4 bases, with 6 bases lying between them. The CDR3 runs 14 residues. Germline V lookup: CDR1 MNHEY, CDR2 SVGAGI. This chain's CDR3 is CASSYSGVNEKLFF. The CDR3 DNA is TGTGCCAGCAGTTACTCGGGGGTTAATGAAAAACTGTTTTTT.

This clonotype was seen many times. The rearrangement links TRBV20-1 to TRBJ1-1, with D perhaps matching TRBD1 (6 bases). V was pared by 3 bases and J by 1 base, with 6 bases between. This CDR3 spans 12 amino acids. The germline V gene has CDR1 DFQATT and CDR2 SNEGSKA (reference sequence). The CDR3 sequence is CSARGANTEAFF. The CDR3 nucleotides read TGCAGTGCTAGGGGGGCGAACACTGAAGCTTTCTTT.

This rearrangement joins TRBV7-2 to TRBJ2-5; tentative D call: TRBD1 (6 bases). Germline-derived CDR1 and CDR2 are SGHTA and FQGNSA. This CDR3 comprises 13 residues. Trimming pared 3 bases from V and 5 bases from J, leaving 10 bases between. CDR3 nucleotides: TGTGCCAGCAGCTTCACAGGGTCGGAGACCCAGTACTTC. It codes for CASSFTGSETQYF. Full variable domain (missing parts from reference TRBV7-2 and TRBJ2-5): GAGVSQSPSNKVTEKGKDVELRCDPISGHTALYWYRQSLGQGLEFLIYFQGNSAPDKSGLPSDRFSAERTGGSVSTLTIQRTQQEDSAVYLCASSFTGSETQYFGPGTRLLVL.

The table lists this clonotype with many counts. The chain links TRBV4-2 to TRBJ2-3, with TRBD2 matching 11 bases. The V and J ends lost 4 bases and 3 bases, in that order; junction bases with no gene match: 6. Germline CDR1 is LGHNA and CDR2 is YNFKEQ. There are 16 residues in the CDR3. CDR3 nucleotide sequence: TGTGCCAGCAGCCTGAGGGCTAGCGGGGGGACAGATACGCAGTATTTT. This translates into CASSLRASGGTDTQYF.

This clonotype has only a few counts. The V gene is TRBV5-6, the J gene TRBJ1-1, with D unresolved. Germline CDR1 reads SGHDT; CDR2 reads YYEEEE. The CDR3 runs 12 residues. Trimming took off 1 base at V and 4 bases at J, with 5 bases between the two ends. The CDR3 nucleotides read TGTGCCAGCAGCTTGTACCCCACTGAAGCTTTCTTT. The encoded protein is CASSLYPTEAFF.

This clonotype was counted between two and nine times. The chain uses TRBV11-2 and TRBJ2-3; D could derive from TRBD1 or TRBD2 (5 bases each). The CDR3 is 15 residues long. CDR1 is SGHAT and CDR2 is FQNNGV in the germline V gene. Trimming left V 5 bases short and J 0 bases short, with 12 bases between. DNA for the CDR3: TGTGCCAGCAGCGTGGGACCTCGAAGCACAGATACGCAGTATTTT. Translating it yields CASSVGPRSTDTQYF.

The rearrangement uses TRBV6-1 and TRBJ1-5; 9 nucleotides align to TRBD1. From germline, CDR1 is MNHNS and CDR2 SASEGT. V trimming: 7 bases; J trimming: 4 bases; junction bases outside the gene matches: 5. The CDR3 is 14 residues long. The CDR3 DNA is TGTGCCAGCACCGGACAGGGGTTAAATCAGCCCCAGCATTTT. Residues: CASTGQGLNQPQHF.

This clonotype turned up a few times. The V call is TRBV13, the J call TRBJ2-5; no clear D. The CDR3 runs to 15 residues. Trimming pared 0 bases from V and 5 bases from J, leaving 13 bases between. Looked up from germline, CDR1 is PRHDT and CDR2 is FYEKMQ (reference sequence). The CDR3 here is CASSLGATRRETQYF. The CDR3 nucleotides read TGTGCCAGCAGCTTAGGGGCCACGAGGCGGGAGACCCAGTACTTC.

This clonotype was counted a few times. This rearrangement joins TRBV24-1 to TRBJ2-3; TRBD2 agrees at 9 bases. The CDR3 covers 17 residues. With V trimmed by 4 bases and J by 2 bases, 9 bases remained unmatched. Germline V gene data show CDR1 as KGHDR and CDR2 as SFDVKD. CDR3 protein: CATSDAGTSSNTDTQYF. The CDR3 bases are TGTGCCACCAGTGACGCCGGGACTAGCAGCAACACAGATACGCAGTATTTT.

The chain links TRBV7-2 to TRBJ1-2; no clear D. V lost 2 bases and J 8 bases, leaving 12 bases between the germline ends. In germline, CDR1 is SGHTA, CDR2 FQGNSA. The CDR3 is 13 amino acids. CDR3 in DNA: TGTGCCAGCAGCTTAAGACGGGATTCGGGCTACACCTTC. This translates into CASSLRRDSGYTF.

The genes are TRBV20-1 and TRBJ2-3; TRBD2 matches 9 bases. The V and J ends lost 1 base and 5 bases, in that order; junction bases with no gene match: 7. Germline lookup yields CDR1 DFQATT and CDR2 SNEGSKA (reference sequence). The CDR3 totals 15 residues. Here the CDR3 reads CSARVPTAGGDTQYF. The CDR3 nucleotides are TGCAGTGCTAGAGTCCCTACAGCGGGAGGAGATACGCAGTATTTT.

This chain links TRBV20-1 with TRBJ2-3; D remains ambiguous. The germline CDR1 and CDR2 sequences are DFQATT and SNEGSKA (reference sequence). Trimming pared 3 bases from V and 1 base from J, leaving 11 bases between. The CDR3 is 14 residues long. DNA for the CDR3: TGCAGTGCTAGGTCGCCCAGCGGCACAGATACGCAGTATTTT. Translation gives CSARSPSGTDTQYF.

The CDR3, as DNA: TGTGCCATCAGTGAAATCCTTCCGGGAAGGAACACCGGGGAGCTGTTTTTT. It yields the protein CAISEILPGRNTGELFF. This chain connects TRBV10-3 to TRBJ2-2; TRBD2 is a possible D gene (5 bases). V lost 3 bases and J lost 1, with 15 bases in between. Germline V lookup: CDR1 ENHRY, CDR2 SYGVKD. The CDR3 totals 17 residues.

This clonotype has more than one count but fewer than ten. This rearrangement joins TRBV20-1 to TRBJ2-3; 8 bases are a match to TRBD1. The CDR3 extends over 14 amino acids. J lost 10 bases, V lost 3 bases, and 12 bases had no gene match. Germline V gene sequence: CDR1 DFQATT, CDR2 SNEGSKA (reference sequence). CDR3 region: CSARDVDRGTAQYF. CDR3 nucleotide sequence: TGCAGTGCTAGGGATGTTGACAGGGGAACGGCGCAGTATTTT.

Ten or more counts support this clonotype. This chain joins TRBV20-1 and TRBJ2-1; D unclear. Germline values: CDR1 DFQATT, CDR2 SNEGSKA (reference sequence). Trimming took 6 bases from V and 3 from J, leaving 18 bases between them. The CDR3 totals 15 residues. CDR3 protein: CSAPENRKIYNEQFF. The CDR3 DNA reads as TGCAGTGCCCCGGAAAATCGGAAAATCTACAATGAGCAGTTCTTC.

There are a few counts of this clonotype. The chain recombines TRBV7-6 with TRBJ2-5, with D hard to call. V lost 2 bases and J lost 1, with 8 bases in between. This CDR3 has 14 amino acids. The germline V gene has CDR1 SGHVS and CDR2 FNYEAQ. This CDR3 is CASSLQAGQETQYF. The CDR3 DNA follows: TGTGCCAGCAGCTTACAGGCAGGCCAAGAGACCCAGTACTTC.

This clonotype was recorded at least ten times. This sequence joins TRBV10-3 and TRBJ2-6; 9 bases are a match to TRBD2. This CDR3 has 17 amino acids. With V trimmed by 4 bases and J by 0 bases, 4 bases remained unmatched. Per germline, CDR1 ENHRY and CDR2 SYGVKD. The CDR3 region is CAISVTSGRSGANVLTF. The CDR3 bases are TGTGCCATCAGTGTGACTAGCGGACGCTCTGGGGCCAACGTCCTGACTTTC.

This clonotype was counted many times. The chain couples TRBV7-2 to TRBJ2-3, with D perhaps TRBD2 (5 bases). Between the trimmed V and J ends, which lost 6 bases and 5 bases, there was a span of 9 bases. CDR3 size: 12 residues. Germline V gives CDR1 SGHTA, CDR2 FQGNSA. CDR3 sequence (DNA): TGTGCCAGCAGAACCGGAGGAGATACGCAGTATTTT. Translated, it gives CASRTGGDTQYF. The full variable domain, completed using reference TRBV7-2 and TRBJ2-3, is GAGVSQSPSNKVTEKGKDVELRCDPISGHTALYWYRQSLGQGLEFLIYFQGNSAPDKSGLPSDRFSAERTGGSVSTLTIQRTQQEDSAVYLCASRTGGDTQYFGPGTRLTVL.

This clonotype was found many times. This rearrangement joins TRBV6-5 to TRBJ2-3; tentative D call: TRBD1 (5 bases). V shed 0 bases and J shed 3 bases, with 7 bases lying between them. Germline loops: CDR1 MNHEY, CDR2 SVGAGI. CDR3 length equals 14 residues. The CDR3 loop is CASSYSRTTDTQYF. In DNA, the CDR3 is TGTGCCAGCAGTTACTCGAGGACAACAGATACGCAGTATTTT.

V and J are TRBV5-1 and TRBJ1-2; the D gene is possibly TRBD1 (5 bases). V lost 5 bases and J lost 5, with 16 bases in between. The CDR3 has 14 amino acids. In germline, CDR1 is SGHRS, CDR2 YFSETQ. In DNA, the CDR3 is TGCGCCAGCAGTCTGGGGACGGTCTCATATGGCTACACCTTC. This sequence encodes CASSLGTVSYGYTF.

This clonotype was seen ten or more times. This chain uses TRBV6-2 or TRBV6-3 with TRBJ2-5; 14 bases agree with TRBD2. J was trimmed by 2 bases and V by 4 bases; bases with no gene match: 9. The CDR3 consists of 18 residues. From germline, CDR1 is MNHEY and CDR2 SVGEGT. CDR3 loop: CASSSRLAGGLQQETQYF. The CDR3 region has the DNA TGTGCCAGCAGTTCAAGACTAGCGGGAGGGCTGCAACAAGAGACCCAGTACTTC.

The chain carries TRBV21-1 and TRBJ1-2; the table's TRBD1 call for D was not verified on the DNA. TRBV21-1 is given as a pseudogene. This CDR3 comprises 16 residues. CDR3 in DNA: TGTGCCAGCAGCAAAGATTCAGGGGAGTCCAACTATGGCTACACCTTC. Its translation: CASSKDSGESNYGYTF.

This clonotype has just a few counts. The V call is TRBV29-1, the J call TRBJ1-4; 9 bases map to TRBD1. V was pared by 6 bases and J by 5 bases, with 4 bases of the junction left unmatched. Per germline, CDR1 SQVTM and CDR2 ANQGSEA. This CDR3 contains 13 residues. The CDR3 loop is CSVDRGLNEKLFF. The CDR3 coding sequence is TGCAGCGTGGACAGGGGACTAAATGAAAAACTGTTTTTT.